Listed here are 27 T cell receptor beta chains from one sample, sequenced in a study of CD4+ T cells in melanoma. The method was immunoSEQ multiplex PCR; TCRdb's version includes in-frame clones alone and lacks a portion of them. The table records about 21,000 clones, over 70% of them present only once. Sequenced: cells from a culture (not recorded whether cultured in vitro). The source of these receptors is a human donor with melanoma.

The chain carries TRBV2 and TRBJ1-5; D possibly corresponds to TRBD1 (6 bases). The CDR3 is made up of 15 amino acids. Germline loops: CDR1 SNHLY, CDR2 FYNNEI. V lost 6 bases, J lost 0 bases, and 12 bases lay in between. CDR3 nucleotides: TGTGCCAGCAGGATGGACAGCCATAGCAATCAGCCCCAGCATTTT. Its translation: CASRMDSHSNQPQHF. Full variable domain (rest looked up from reference TRBV2 and TRBJ1-5): EPEVTQTPSHQVTQMGQEVILRCVPISNHLYFYWYRQILGQKVEFLVSFYNNEISEKSEIFDDQFSVERPDGSNFTLKIRSTKLEDSAMYFCASRMDSHSNQPQHFGDGTRLSIL.

The chain has TRBV5-1 and TRBJ2-2; 7 nucleotides align to TRBD2. V lost 0 bases to trimming and J lost 6 bases; unmatched junction nucleotides: 5. Germline assignment: CDR1 SGHRS and CDR2 YFSETQ. This CDR3 is built from 15 residues. The CDR3 DNA is TGCGCCAGCAGCTTGGCCGCGGGGGTTGCCGGGGAGCTGTTTTTT. Translating it yields CASSLAAGVAGELFF.

J is TRBJ2-5 and V is TRBV4-1; TRBD2 is a possible D gene (5 bases). The CDR3 has 16 amino acids. Germline lookup yields CDR1 MGHRA and CDR2 YSYEKL. Trimming took 3 bases from V and 0 from J, leaving 14 bases between them. CDR3: CASSQRVGKDQETQYF. The DNA of the CDR3 is TGCGCCAGCAGCCAGAGGGTCGGCAAGGACCAAGAGACCCAGTACTTC.

The chain links TRBV19 to TRBJ1-5; D is ambiguous. Germline V lookup: CDR1 LNHDA, CDR2 SQIVND (reference sequence). The CDR3 runs 12 residues. V gave up 6 bases and J gave up 8 bases, with 11 bases separating them. CDR3 loop: CASRRPDKPQHF. CDR3 bases: TGTGCCAGTAGGAGACCCGATAAGCCCCAGCATTTT.

V gene TRBV11-2 combines with J gene TRBJ2-1; D unresolved. The V gene's germline CDR1 is SGHAT and CDR2 FQNNGV. Trimming removed 1 base from V and 2 bases from J, with 3 bases in between. CDR3 length: 13 residues. The CDR3 loop reads CASSLATYNEQFF. CDR3 DNA sequence: TGTGCCAGCAGCTTAGCCACCTACAATGAGCAGTTCTTC.

V usage is TRBV2 and J usage is TRBJ1-4; TRBD1 matches 9 bases. CDR3 length: 15 amino acids. With 3 bases clipped from V and 2 bases from J, the junction kept 1 base outside the gene matches. Germline V CDR1 and CDR2: SNHLY, FYNNEI. CDR3 residues: CASSEGQGTNEKLFF. CDR3 coding DNA: TGTGCCAGCAGTGAGGGACAGGGTACTAATGAAAAACTGTTTTTT.

This chain joins TRBV4-2 and TRBJ1-2; D remains ambiguous. The CDR3 loop spans 14 amino acids. V was pared by 5 bases and J by 6 bases, with 16 bases between. Germline-derived CDR1 and CDR2 are LGHNA and YNFKEQ. The CDR3 loop is CASSFRSSGDGYTF. As DNA, the CDR3 is TGTGCCAGCAGCTTCCGGAGTTCTGGCGATGGCTACACCTTC.

This chain connects TRBV5-1 to TRBJ1-4; possibly TRBD1 for D (6 bases). With 6 bases removed from V and 3 bases from J, the gap between germline ends came to 21 bases. The length of the CDR3 is 17 residues. Germline V CDR1 and CDR2: SGHRS, YFSETQ. This chain's CDR3 is CASTRQGGTGANEKLFF. CDR3 in DNA: TGCGCCAGCACCCGACAAGGGGGTACCGGGGCTAATGAAAAACTGTTTTTT. The variable domain in full, with the rest retrieved from reference TRBV5-1 and TRBJ1-4, is KAGVTQTPRYLIKTRGQQVTLSCSPISGHRSVSWYQQTPGQGLQFLFEYFSETQRNKGNFPGRFSGRQFSNSRSEMNVSTLELGDSALYLCASTRQGGTGANEKLFFGSGTQLSVL.

The chain combines TRBV29-1 with TRBJ2-7; 7 nucleotides line up with TRBD2. Looked up from germline, CDR1 is SQVTM and CDR2 is ANQGSEA. The trim removed 4 bases at V and 1 base at J, leaving 1 base unmatched. The length of the CDR3 is 12 residues. The CDR3 DNA follows: TGCAGCGTTGCCGGGGGGTCCTACGAGCAGTACTTC. Translating it yields CSVAGGSYEQYF.

V is TRBV7-6 and J is TRBJ1-2, with D possibly matching TRBD1 (5 bases). The V end was cut by 4 bases, the J end by 6 bases, with 15 bases between. The CDR3 sequence is 14 residues long. Germline V CDR1 and CDR2: SGHVS, FNYEAQ. Here the CDR3 DNA reads TGTGCCAGCAGCTCGGGACGGAGTGGCGATGGCTACACCTTC. Its translation is CASSSGRSGDGYTF.

V usage is TRBV6-1 and J usage is TRBJ1-1; D unresolved. In germline, CDR1 is MNHNS, CDR2 SASEGT. Trimming removed 5 bases at V and 1 base at J, with 8 bases between. This CDR3 region has 13 residues. The CDR3 DNA reads TGTGCCAGCAGTTCTAATTGGAACACTGAAGCTTTCTTT. Translating gives CASSSNWNTEAFF.

V gene TRBV7-8 combines with J gene TRBJ1-3; D remains unclear. This CDR3 has 14 residues. Trimming removed 3 bases at V and 3 bases at J, with 9 bases between. Germline V gene lookup returns CDR1 SGHVS and CDR2 FQNEAQ. Here the CDR3 DNA reads TGTGCCAGCAGCTTTACGGGGTTTGGAAACACCATATATTTT. Translating gives CASSFTGFGNTIYF. The full variable domain, completed using reference TRBV7-8 and TRBJ1-3, is GAGVSQSPRYKVAKRGQDVALRCDPISGHVSLFWYQQALGQGPEFLTYFQNEAQLDKSGLPSDRFFAERPEGSVSTLKIQRTQQEDSAVYLCASSFTGFGNTIYFGEGSWLTVV.

This chain links TRBV12-5 with TRBJ1-1; TRBD1 matches at 10 bases. Germline values: CDR1 LGHNT, CDR2 FRNRAP. V was pared by 8 bases and J by 4 bases, with 7 bases of the junction left unmatched. CDR3 length: 14 residues. Here the CDR3 DNA reads TGTGCTAGTTCCTTGACAGGGGGCCGCACTGAAGCTTTCTTT. Its translation is CASSLTGGRTEAFF.

V usage is TRBV6-6 and J usage is TRBJ1-4, with TRBD1 matching 7 bases. Germline V lookup: CDR1 MNHNY, CDR2 SVGAGI (reference sequence). The CDR3 has 15 amino acids. J lost 7 bases, V lost 2 bases, and 7 bases had no gene match. CDR3 sequence (DNA): TGTGCCAGCAGTTACGAACAGGGGAGTCTTGAAAAACTGTTTTTT. It encodes CASSYEQGSLEKLFF.

The V and J genes are TRBV9 and TRBJ2-3; D is unclear. This CDR3 comprises 18 residues. In germline, CDR1 is SGDLS, CDR2 YYNGEE. V shed 3 bases and J shed 0 bases, with 20 bases lying between them. As DNA, the CDR3 is TGTGCCAGCAGCGAGACGGTCCCCTTTGGTTCTAGCACAGATACGCAGTATTTT. Its protein product is CASSETVPFGSSTDTQYF.

This clone was observed a single time. The chain uses TRBV6-1 and TRBJ2-7, with 8 bases identical to TRBD1. Germline values: CDR1 MNHNS, CDR2 SASEGT. The CDR3 loop spans 19 amino acids. V lost 2 bases and J lost 0; bases outside the gene matches: 15. Here the CDR3 reads CASSEMGRGPLRPSYEQYF. The CDR3 region has the DNA TGTGCCAGCAGTGAAATGGGCAGGGGGCCTCTCAGACCCTCCTACGAGCAGTACTTC.

The chain uses TRBV28 and TRBJ1-2, with D hard to call. Germline V lookup: CDR1 MDHEN, CDR2 SYDVKM. V lost 7 bases and J 1 base, leaving 22 bases between the germline ends. The CDR3 loop spans 17 amino acids. CDR3 in amino acids: CASNAGSTSRGNYGYTF. The CDR3 nucleotides read TGTGCCAGCAATGCAGGTTCTACCTCGCGGGGTAACTATGGCTACACCTTC.

The V and J genes are TRBV27 and TRBJ1-2; D ambiguous. This CDR3 is 16 amino acids long. Germline V CDR1 and CDR2: MNHEY, SMNVEV (reference sequence). V was trimmed by 0 bases and J by 4 bases, leaving 15 bases between them. As DNA, the CDR3 is TGTGCCAGCAGTTTATCGAGCAGGCATCCCCGCTATGGCTACACCTTC. Protein sequence: CASSLSSRHPRYGYTF.

The gene calls are TRBV28 and TRBJ1-1; 8 bases agree with TRBD1. The CDR3 consists of 15 residues. The J segment lost 3 bases and the V segment lost 5 bases, leaving 8 bases of the junction unmatched. Per the germline V gene, CDR1 is MDHEN and CDR2 is SYDVKM. The CDR3, as DNA: TGTGCCAGCAGTCCTGACAGGGGCTGGGACACTGAAGCTTTCTTT. Residues: CASSPDRGWDTEAFF.

V is TRBV25-1 and J is TRBJ1-1; D uncertain. The ends were cut back, 6 bases at V and 2 bases at J, with 13 bases in the middle. Germline assignment: CDR1 MGHDK and CDR2 SYGVNS. The CDR3 totals 14 residues. The CDR3 nucleotides are TGTGCCAGCAGCGCGGGAGAGGTTAACACTGAAGCTTTCTTT. The encoded protein is CASSAGEVNTEAFF.

The V call is TRBV7-6, the J call TRBJ2-3, with unresolved D. CDR1 SGHVS and CDR2 FNYEAQ come from the germline V gene. There are 13 residues in the CDR3. Deletions cut 5 bases from V and 9 bases from J, with 15 bases between. CDR3 sequence: CASSPAVVGTQYF. CDR3 in DNA: TGTGCCAGCAGCCCCGCAGTTGTGGGAACGCAGTATTTT.

This rearrangement joins TRBV19 to TRBJ1-5; perhaps TRBD1 as D (5 bases). Germline CDR1 is LNHDA and CDR2 is SQIVND (reference sequence). The CDR3 is 15 amino acids. With 5 bases removed from V and 5 bases from J, the gap between germline ends came to 16 bases. The CDR3 region is CASSGAGRLYQPQHF. CDR3 DNA sequence: TGTGCCAGTAGTGGGGCAGGGAGACTTTATCAGCCCCAGCATTTT.

In its sample, this clone was seen a few times. V gene TRBV6-6 combines with J gene TRBJ1-2, with D perhaps TRBD1 (5 bases). V was cut by 2 bases and J by 4 bases, with 8 bases left in between. The CDR3 runs 13 residues. The V gene's germline CDR1 is MNHNY and CDR2 SVGAGI (reference sequence). The CDR3 DNA follows: TGTGCCAGCAGTTACGGCAGGGCCTATGGCTACACCTTC. Encoded protein: CASSYGRAYGYTF.

The V gene is TRBV2, the J gene TRBJ1-1, with D possibly being TRBD1 (6 bases). Germline-derived CDR1 and CDR2 are SNHLY and FYNNEI. Trimming removed 5 bases at V and 4 bases at J, with 20 bases between. This CDR3 is 16 amino acids long. The CDR3 loop is CASSRGYRAQGTEAFF. For the CDR3, the DNA is TGTGCCAGCAGTCGGGGGTACAGGGCCCAAGGCACTGAAGCTTTCTTT.

This chain connects TRBV27 to TRBJ1-2, with a tentative D call TRBD1 (6 bases). This CDR3 contains 12 residues. The ends were cut back, 5 bases at V and 7 bases at J, with 11 bases in the middle. Germline loops: CDR1 MNHEY, CDR2 SMNVEV (reference sequence). CDR3 in amino acids: CASSLRGLGYTF. DNA of the CDR3: TGTGCCAGCAGTCTACGGGGGCTTGGCTACACCTTC.

This chain joins TRBV5-1 and TRBJ2-4, with TRBD2 as a possible D gene (5 bases). Per germline, CDR1 SGHRS and CDR2 YFSETQ. The CDR3 runs 13 residues. V was pared by 4 bases and J by 6 bases, with 11 bases between. The CDR3 sequence is CASSPVGLNIQYF. The CDR3 DNA is TGCGCCAGCAGCCCCGTCGGACTAAACATTCAGTACTTC. Complete variable domain (other parts from reference TRBV5-1 and TRBJ2-4): KAGVTQTPRYLIKTRGQQVTLSCSPISGHRSVSWYQQTPGQGLQFLFEYFSETQRNKGNFPGRFSGRQFSNSRSEMNVSTLELGDSALYLCASSPVGLNIQYFGAGTRLSVL.

This chain connects TRBV7-3 to TRBJ1-1; D possibly corresponds to TRBD1 (5 bases). The CDR3 loop spans 14 amino acids. Germline CDR1 and CDR2: SGHTA and FQGTGA. Trimming cost V 5 bases and J 3 bases, with 13 bases left between them. The CDR3 reads CASSLMGGDTEAFF. The CDR3 coding sequence is TGTGCCAGCAGCCTCATGGGGGGGGACACTGAAGCTTTCTTT.